Reported below is one TCR beta chain. What it binds is unknown. Other nucleotide sequences in the sample specify the same CDR3. The protocol was immunoSEQ multiplex PCR, while the TCRdb copy is restricted to in-frame clones and leaves out a portion. This table has around 2,700 clones, about 30% appearing once. V lost 3 bases and J lost 0, with 7 bases in between. Germline V gene data show CDR1 as KGHSH and CDR2 as LQKENI. The CDR3 contains 14 residues. These data come from a study of T cells in localized non-small cell lung cancer. Findings and caveats of the study: Maximal T cell clonality occurred in uninvolved adjacent lung, with tumor ranking below it.

J is TRBJ2-3 and V is TRBV18; D is possibly TRBD1 or TRBD2 (5 bases each). The sequencing here drew on lung tumor tissue, taken before any cancer treatment. The clonotype was recovered from a man between 40 and 75 years old with stage I lung adenocarcinoma. The CDR3 bases are TGTGCCAGCTCACCGGGACGTAGCACAGATACGCAGTATTTT. This codes for CASSPGRSTDTQYF.